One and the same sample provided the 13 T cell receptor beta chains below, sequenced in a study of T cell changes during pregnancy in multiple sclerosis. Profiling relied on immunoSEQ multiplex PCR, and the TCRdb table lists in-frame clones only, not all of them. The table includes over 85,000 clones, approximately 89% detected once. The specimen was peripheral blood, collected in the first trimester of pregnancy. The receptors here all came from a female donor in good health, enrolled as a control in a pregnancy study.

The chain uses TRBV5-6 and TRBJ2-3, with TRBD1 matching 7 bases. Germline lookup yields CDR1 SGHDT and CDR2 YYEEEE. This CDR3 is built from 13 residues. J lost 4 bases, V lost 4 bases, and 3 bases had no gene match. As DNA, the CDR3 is TGTGCCAGCAGCCGACAGGGAGCAGATACGCAGTATTTT. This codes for CASSRQGADTQYF.

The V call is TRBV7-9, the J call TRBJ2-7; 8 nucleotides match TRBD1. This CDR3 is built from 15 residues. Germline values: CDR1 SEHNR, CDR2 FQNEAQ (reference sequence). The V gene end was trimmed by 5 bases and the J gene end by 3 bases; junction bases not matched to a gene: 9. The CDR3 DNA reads TGTGCCAGCAGCCTACGACAGGGGTTGGTCTACGAGCAGTACTTC. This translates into CASSLRQGLVYEQYF.

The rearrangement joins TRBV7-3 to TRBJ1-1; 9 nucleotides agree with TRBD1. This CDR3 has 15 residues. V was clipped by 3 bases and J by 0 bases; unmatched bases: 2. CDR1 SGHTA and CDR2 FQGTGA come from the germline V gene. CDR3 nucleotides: TGTGCCAGCAGCTTGGACAGGGGACTGAACACTGAAGCTTTCTTT. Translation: CASSLDRGLNTEAFF.

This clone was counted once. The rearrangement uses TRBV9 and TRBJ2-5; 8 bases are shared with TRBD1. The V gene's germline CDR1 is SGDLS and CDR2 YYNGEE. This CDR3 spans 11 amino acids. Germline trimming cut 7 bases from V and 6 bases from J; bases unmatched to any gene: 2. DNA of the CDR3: TGTGCCAGCGGACAGGGACAGACCCAGTACTTC. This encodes CASGQGQTQYF.

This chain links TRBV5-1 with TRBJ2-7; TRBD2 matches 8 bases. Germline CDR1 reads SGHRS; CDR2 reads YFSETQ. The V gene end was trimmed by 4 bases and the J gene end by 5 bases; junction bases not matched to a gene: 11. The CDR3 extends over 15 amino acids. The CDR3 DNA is TGCGCCAGCAGCCCACCGCGGGGGGCTCACGACGAGCAGTACTTC. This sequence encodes CASSPPRGAHDEQYF.

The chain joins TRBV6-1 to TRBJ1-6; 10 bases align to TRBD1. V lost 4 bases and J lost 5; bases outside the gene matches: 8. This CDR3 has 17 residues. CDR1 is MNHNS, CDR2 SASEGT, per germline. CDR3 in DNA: TGTGCCAGCAGTGCCTATCCGGGACAGGGGAATAATTCACCCCTCCACTTT. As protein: CASSAYPGQGNNSPLHF.

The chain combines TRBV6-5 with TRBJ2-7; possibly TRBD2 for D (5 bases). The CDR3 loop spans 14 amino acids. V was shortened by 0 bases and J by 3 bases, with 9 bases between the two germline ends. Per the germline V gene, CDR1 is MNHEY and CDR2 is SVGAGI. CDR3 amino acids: CASSYSGASYEQYF. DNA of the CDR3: TGTGCCAGCAGTTACTCGGGAGCTAGCTACGAGCAGTACTTC.

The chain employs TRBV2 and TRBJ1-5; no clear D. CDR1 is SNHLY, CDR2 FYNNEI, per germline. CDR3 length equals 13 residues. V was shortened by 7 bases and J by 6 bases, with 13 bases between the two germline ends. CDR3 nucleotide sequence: TGTGCCAGCACGGAGGGAAGAGCTCAGCCCCAGCATTTT. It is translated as CASTEGRAQPQHF.

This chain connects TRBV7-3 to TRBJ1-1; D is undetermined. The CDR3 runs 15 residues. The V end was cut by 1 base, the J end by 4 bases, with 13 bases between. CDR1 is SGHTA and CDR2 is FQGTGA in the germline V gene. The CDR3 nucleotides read TGTGCCAGCAGCTTAAGTATTCGGGCGGGCACTGAAGCTTTCTTT. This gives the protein CASSLSIRAGTEAFF.

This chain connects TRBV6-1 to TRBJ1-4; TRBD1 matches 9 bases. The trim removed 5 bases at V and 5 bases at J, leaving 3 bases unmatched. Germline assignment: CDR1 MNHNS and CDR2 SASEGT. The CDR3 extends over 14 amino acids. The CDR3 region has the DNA TGTGCCAGCAGTAGGGGACAGGGAAATGAAAAACTGTTTTTT. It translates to CASSRGQGNEKLFF.

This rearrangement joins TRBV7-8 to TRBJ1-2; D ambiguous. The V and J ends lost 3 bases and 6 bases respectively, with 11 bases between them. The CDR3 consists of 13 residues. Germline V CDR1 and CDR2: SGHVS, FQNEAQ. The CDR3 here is CASSLRGFDGYTF. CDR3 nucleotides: TGTGCCAGCAGCTTGCGGGGTTTCGATGGCTACACCTTC. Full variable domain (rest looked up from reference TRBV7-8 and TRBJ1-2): GAGVSQSPRYKVAKRGQDVALRCDPISGHVSLFWYQQALGQGPEFLTYFQNEAQLDKSGLPSDRFFAERPEGSVSTLKIQRTQQEDSAVYLCASSLRGFDGYTFGSGTRLTVV.

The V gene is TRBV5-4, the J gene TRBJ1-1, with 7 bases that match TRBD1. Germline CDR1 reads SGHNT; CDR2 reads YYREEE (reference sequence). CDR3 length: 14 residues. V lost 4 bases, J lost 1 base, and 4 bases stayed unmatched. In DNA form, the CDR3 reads TGTGCCAGCAGCCCAGGGACAGAGAACACTGAAGCTTTCTTT. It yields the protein CASSPGTENTEAFF.

This chain's CDR3 is CASSLLTPGQNSPLHF. In DNA form, the CDR3 reads TGTGCCAGCAGCTTACTTACGCCGGGACAGAATTCACCCCTCCACTTT. The chain is built from TRBV7-6 and TRBJ1-6; TRBD1 matches at 7 bases. With 2 bases clipped from V and 7 bases from J, the junction kept 8 bases outside the gene matches. The CDR3 has 16 amino acids. CDR1 and CDR2 from the germline V gene are SGHVS and FNYEAQ.